This TCR beta chain was profiled in a study of T-cell memory formation after mild COVID-19. At the level of the study: In these data, TCR clusters were largely donor specific.

Study outcomes and limitations: Clones contracting day 15 to 85 were balanced CD4/CD8; later expanders leaned CD4+. Some responding clones appeared in pre-infection memory, suggesting cross-reactive memory joined.

TCRdb re-analysed the 5' RACE reads in MiXCR, keeping a single row per CDR3 protein. This repertoire shows around 36,000 distinct CDR3 sequences, roughly an eighth found once; its top ten account for around 30%. Germline values: CDR1 LNHDA, CDR2 SQIVND (reference sequence). The CDR3 loop spans 13 amino acids. Deletions cut 7 bases from V and 1 base from J, with 10 bases between. At least ten counts were recorded for this clonotype. Its antigen is currently unknown. The source of this sequence is a man aged 18 to 35 who had mild COVID-19 (a few samples of this study predate the infection). Cell type and time point are not known. The sequencing sample was made of PBMCs or a T cell subset sorted from them (not recorded which). This sequence joins TRBV19 and TRBJ1-1; possibly TRBD1 for D (6 bases). CDR3: CASTTGANTEAFF. CDR3 nucleotide sequence: TGTGCCAGTACCACGGGGGCGAACACTGAAGCTTTCTTT.